The sequence of this T cell receptor (beta chain) was determined in a study of cytomegalovirus exposure and HLA in healthy donors. At the level of the study: Genetic ancestry analysis placed 75% to 85% of the 300 to 400 donors that were genotyped in the Caucasian-associated cluster. Study-level points and caveats: Accurate HLA-A and HLA-B prediction from TCR beta sequences was reported for most subjects. Across all donors, roughly uniform sequencing depth was an assumption of the presence/absence analyses.

Worth noting for this clone: What it recognizes is unknown.

The PCR made use of 60 Vbeta and 13 Jbeta primers. Using immunoSEQ multiplex PCR, the repertoire was profiled, and TCRdb retains in-frame clones only, with some absent. This sample's clone table lists 50,000 or so clones. J gave up 6 bases and V 5 bases, and 4 bases lay outside the gene matches. The germline V gene encodes CDR1 SGHTA and CDR2 FQGNSA. The CDR3 length is 14 residues. This clonotype originated in a man in his forties in good health and CMV-seropositive. Sequenced input: PBMCs. The chain uses TRBV7-2 and TRBJ2-2; TRBD1 matches 9 bases. CDR3 protein: CASSRDRAAGELFF. The CDR3, as DNA: TGTGCCAGCAGCAGGGACAGGGCCGCCGGGGAGCTGTTTTTT.